Listed below are T cell receptor beta chains from one sample, sequenced in a study of CXCR3-negative and CXCR3-positive naive CD8 T cells. No DNA is given; TCRdb re-called the 5' RACE reads and lists each CDR3 protein once. This sample's table has some 60,000 distinct CDR3 sequences. The source material was naive CXCR3+ CD8+ T cells from blood. These receptors were taken from a human donor in good health. Some clones in this sample may be carry-over from other donors' samples. The CDR3 runs from the conserved cysteine through the conserved F or W. The size entry is marked missing in some rows and otherwise reads once, few, many or a size class.

clone_size,j_call,v_call,cdr3_aa
-,TRBJ1-1,TRBV7-9,CASSFLWTGDTETFF
-,TRBJ2-2,TRBV29-1,CSVDEGRGSGELFF
-,TRBJ2-2,TRBV29-1,CSARPGTNTGELFF
-,TRBJ1-1,TRBV4-3,CASSQDRPAGMNTEAFF
-,TRBJ2-3,TRBV27,CASRTGIVTDTQYF
-,TRBJ2-1,TRBV27,CASSLTTSYGNEQFF
-,TRBJ2-7,TRBV7-9,CASSLGTNPYEQYF
-,TRBJ1-1,TRBV19,CASSILRVHTEAFF
-,TRBJ1-5,TRBV7-3,CASSLSVNQPQHF
-,TRBJ2-2,TRBV12-3/TRBV12-4,CASSFQGNGQRELFF
-,TRBJ1-2,TRBV20-1,CSAKWYSTNFNYGYTF
-,TRBJ2-1,TRBV27,CASSLVANEQFF
-,TRBJ2-1,TRBV2,CASSRQGNEQFF
-,TRBJ1-5,TRBV19,CASSIDPGMYQPQHF
-,TRBJ2-7,TRBV29-1,CSVGRGAFYEQYF
-,TRBJ2-5,TRBV29-1,CSATGTRLETQYF
-,TRBJ2-7,TRBV28,CASSFSDSSHYYEQYF
-,TRBJ2-1,TRBV29-1,CSVDGGTRGNEQFF
-,TRBJ1-1,TRBV5-1,CASRFDGANTEAFF
-,TRBJ2-2,TRBV7-9,CASSQGGQGRTGELFF
-,TRBJ2-7,TRBV4-3,CASSLSSGGAYEQYF
-,TRBJ1-2,TRBV12-3/TRBV12-4,CASTVIGNRYGYTF
-,TRBJ2-4,TRBV15,CATSRDSQAGGAKNIQYF
-,TRBJ2-1,TRBV29-1,CSVELQAGSYNEQFF
-,TRBJ2-7,TRBV15,CATSRDRGTAREQYF
-,TRBJ1-2,TRBV4-3,CASSQDSRQGEDGYTF
-,TRBJ1-1,TRBV7-6,CASSLTLGDDLVFDIGAFF
-,TRBJ2-7,TRBV12-3/TRBV12-4,CASRGEESYEQYF
medium-sized,TRBJ2-1,TRBV3-1,CASSQLAGTYNEQFF
-,TRBJ2-3,TRBV5-6,CASSYSPSGGDTQYF
-,TRBJ2-7,TRBV20-1,CSARFPSGDHYEQYF
-,TRBJ2-1,TRBV9,CASSGLAGGDYNEQFF
-,TRBJ2-3,TRBV29-1,CSVPTDRSGPQYF
-,TRBJ2-7,TRBV21-1,CASSKTSELAGGPCEQYF
-,TRBJ2-5,TRBV7-9,CASSATETQYF